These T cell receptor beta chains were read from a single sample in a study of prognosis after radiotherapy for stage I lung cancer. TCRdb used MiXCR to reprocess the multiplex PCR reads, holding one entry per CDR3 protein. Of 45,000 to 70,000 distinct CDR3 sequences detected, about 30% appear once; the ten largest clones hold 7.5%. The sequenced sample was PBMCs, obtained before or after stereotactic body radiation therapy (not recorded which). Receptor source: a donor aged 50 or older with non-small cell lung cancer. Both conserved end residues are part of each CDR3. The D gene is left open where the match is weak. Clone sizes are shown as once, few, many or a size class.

DNA: TGCAGTGCTGCCGGGACAGGGAACAATCAGCCCCAGCATTTT
CDR3: CSAAGTGNNQPQHF
D: TRBD1
size: many
J: TRBJ1-5
V: TRBV20-1
length: 14

DNA: TGCAGTGCTAGAGACACGACGGGGGGGCCAAGGAGGGCGCAGTATTTT
CDR3: CSARDTTGGPRRAQYF
D: TRBD2
size: many
J: TRBJ2-3
V: TRBV20-1
length: 16

DNA: TGTGCCAGCAGCTCAGGACAGGTAGTCACAGATACGCAGTATTTT
CDR3: CASSSGQVVTDTQYF
D: TRBD1
size: many
J: TRBJ2-3
V: TRBV9
length: 15

DNA: TGTGCCAGTAGTATTACTTCACAGCCTCAAGAGACCCAGTACTTC
CDR3: CASSITSQPQETQYF
D: .
size: many
J: TRBJ2-5
V: TRBV19
length: 15

DNA: TGTGCCAGCAGCCGTGTGGATACGCAGTATTTT
CDR3: CASSRVDTQYF
D: .
size: many
J: TRBJ2-3
V: TRBV28
length: 11

DNA: TGTGCCAGCAGCTTGCTAGGTGGGGGCCATGAGCAGTTCTTC
CDR3: CASSLLGGGHEQFF
D: .
size: many
J: TRBJ2-1
V: TRBV11-2
length: 14

DNA: TGTGCCAGCAGCCCAAAGGCGGACGGGTCCTATGGCTACACCTTC
CDR3: CASSPKADGSYGYTF
D: .
size: many
J: TRBJ1-2
V: TRBV5-4
length: 15

DNA: TGTGCCAGCAGCCTTGGACGGACCTACACCTTC
CDR3: CASSLGRTYTF
D: .
size: many
J: TRBJ1-2
V: TRBV7-9
length: 11

DNA: TGTGCTAGCAGCTTCGGGACTTCAGATACGCAGTATTTT
CDR3: CASSFGTSDTQYF
D: .
size: many
J: TRBJ2-3
V: TRBV7-7
length: 13

DNA: TGTGCCAGCAGCTTAGAAGGCACCGGCCAGGGCTACACCTTC
CDR3: CASSLEGTGQGYTF
D: .
size: many
J: TRBJ1-2
V: TRBV11-2
length: 14

DNA: TGTGCCATCAGGATCGACAGCTACACTGAAGCTTTCTTT
CDR3: CAIRIDSYTEAFF
D: .
size: many
J: TRBJ1-1
V: TRBV10-3
length: 13

DNA: TGTGCCAGCAGCTTAGCCAGGGAGGCTCGGAACATTCAGTACTTC
CDR3: CASSLAREARNIQYF
D: .
size: few
J: TRBJ2-4
V: TRBV7-2
length: 15

DNA: TGCAGCTGGACTAGCGGGGGGTCCGGGGAGCTGTTTTTT
CDR3: CSWTSGGSGELFF
D: TRBD2
size: many
J: TRBJ2-2
V: TRBV29-1
length: 13

DNA: TGTGCCAGCAGCTGGAGTTACGGTTCGAATGAGCAGTTCTTC
CDR3: CASSWSYGSNEQFF
D: .
size: many
J: TRBJ2-1
V: TRBV7-2
length: 14

DNA: TGTGCCTGGAGTGACAGGACAAGGGTGAGCAATCAGCCCCAGCATTTT
CDR3: CAWSDRTRVSNQPQHF
D: .
size: many
J: TRBJ1-5
V: TRBV30
length: 16

DNA: TGTGCCAGCAGCTTAAGGGGGCGCACAGATACGCAGTATTTT
CDR3: CASSLRGRTDTQYF
D: TRBD1
size: many
J: TRBJ2-3
V: TRBV7-2
length: 14

DNA: TGTGCCAGCAGGGAAGGGATGAACACTGAAGCTTTCTTT
CDR3: CASREGMNTEAFF
D: .
size: many
J: TRBJ1-1
V: TRBV6-2/TRBV6-3
length: 13

DNA: TGTGCCAGCAGTCTAAGTGGGAACACTGAAGCTTTCTTT
CDR3: CASSLSGNTEAFF
D: .
size: many
J: TRBJ1-1
V: TRBV28
length: 13

DNA: TGTGCCAGCAGCTTTGAGGCGAACTATGGCTACACCTTC
CDR3: CASSFEANYGYTF
D: .
size: many
J: TRBJ1-2
V: TRBV7-9
length: 13